Listed here are 12 T cell receptor beta chains from one sample, sequenced in a study of T cell changes during pregnancy in multiple sclerosis (dated by TCRdb to the late 2010s). The library came from the immunoSEQ multiplex PCR assay. As stored in TCRdb, this immuneACCESS dataset retains in-frame rearrangements with V and J assigned. A fraction of the clones does not appear; measured against another copy, unresolved V genes explain less than half of the discrepancy, and the remainder lacks a known reason. The sample yields around 57,000 clones; roughly nine tenths were counted once. Around 2.3% of the sample lies in the top ten. Source: peripheral blood, taken in the first trimester of pregnancy. Receptors were obtained from a female donor with multiple sclerosis, enrolled in a pregnancy study.

This sequence joins TRBV4-1 and TRBJ2-6; 9 nucleotides line up with TRBD1. Per the germline V gene, CDR1 is MGHRA and CDR2 is YSYEKL. The CDR3 has 19 amino acids. V lost 0 bases and J lost 0; bases outside the gene matches: 6. The CDR3 DNA is TGCGCCAGCAGCCAAGATTGGGGACAGGGAGACTCTGGGGCCAACGTCCTGACTTTC. The encoded protein is CASSQDWGQGDSGANVLTF.

V and J are TRBV7-2 and TRBJ2-7; 9 nucleotides line up with TRBD2. This CDR3 has 16 amino acids. CDR1 is SGHTA and CDR2 is FQGNSA in the germline V gene. After removal of 5 bases from V and 3 bases from J, the junction contained 11 bases not matched to a gene. The CDR3 coding sequence is TGTGCCAGCAGCCCAAAACAGCGGGGGGTAGGCTACGAGCAGTACTTC. Its protein product is CASSPKQRGVGYEQYF.

The J gene is TRBJ2-7, the V gene TRBV7-9, with D unresolved. CDR3 length: 11 residues. Germline assignment: CDR1 SEHNR and CDR2 FQNEAQ (reference sequence). V lost 5 bases, J lost 5 bases, and 7 bases lay in between. The CDR3 DNA reads as TGTGCCAGCAGCAAATTCAACGAGCAGTACTTC. Translation gives CASSKFNEQYF.

This chain links TRBV29-1 with TRBJ2-3; weak D call: TRBD2 (6 bases). Germline CDR1 and CDR2: SQVTM and ANQGSEA. This CDR3 contains 13 residues. The V end was cut by 7 bases, the J end by 5 bases, with 16 bases between. CDR3 in amino acids: CSGGVRVIDTQYF. The CDR3 DNA reads TGCAGCGGGGGGGTCAGGGTCATAGATACGCAGTATTTT.

A single count supports this clone. V and J are TRBV7-2 and TRBJ1-2, with TRBD1 identical over 10 bases. The V segment lost 5 bases and the J segment 6 bases; nucleotides outside the gene matches: 12. The CDR3 covers 16 residues. The germline gives CDR1 SGHTA, CDR2 FQGNSA. The CDR3 protein is CASSPVRLGTGDGYTF. CDR3 DNA: TGTGCCAGCAGCCCAGTGCGTTTGGGGACAGGGGATGGCTACACCTTC.

CDR3 loop: CAISERGSRNTEAFF. For the CDR3, the DNA is TGTGCCATCAGTGAGAGGGGGAGTCGTAACACTGAAGCTTTCTTT. The J gene is TRBJ1-1, the V gene TRBV10-3; weak D call: TRBD1 (6 bases). The ends were cut back, 2 bases at V and 2 bases at J, with 12 bases in the middle. The CDR3 consists of 15 residues. Germline V CDR1 and CDR2: ENHRY, SYGVKD.

The sample holds a few counts of this clone. The chain joins TRBV7-2 to TRBJ1-2; D not certain. CDR1 is SGHTA, CDR2 FQGNSA, per germline. The CDR3 covers 12 residues. V lost 5 bases to trimming and J lost 0 bases, with 4 bases between them. The CDR3 sequence: CASSPSNYGYTF. CDR3 DNA sequence: TGTGCCAGCAGCCCTTCTAACTATGGCTACACCTTC.

This clone came up once. The V call is TRBV10-3, the J call TRBJ1-2; 9 bases align to TRBD1. The V gene's germline CDR1 is ENHRY and CDR2 SYGVKD. V was pared by 4 bases and J by 5 bases, with 8 bases of the junction left unmatched. The CDR3 has 15 residues. CDR3 bases: TGTGCCATCAGTGCCGACCCCGGGACAGGGTATGGCTACACCTTC. Translation: CAISADPGTGYGYTF.

The genes are TRBV5-1 and TRBJ2-1, with 11 bases identical to TRBD2. The CDR3 covers 16 residues. Trimming at V came to 3 bases and at J to 6 bases, leaving 8 bases not matched to a gene. Germline CDR1 reads SGHRS; CDR2 reads YFSETQ. DNA for the CDR3: TGCGCCAGCAGCTGGGGGGGGACTAGCGGTGGCAATGAGCAGTTCTTC. Protein sequence: CASSWGGTSGGNEQFF.

This chain joins TRBV7-8 and TRBJ2-4, with D perhaps TRBD1 (5 bases). V lost 1 base and J 0 bases, leaving 10 bases between the germline ends. The CDR3 consists of 16 residues. Germline V gene lookup returns CDR1 SGHVS and CDR2 FQNEAQ. In DNA form, the CDR3 reads TGTGCCAGCAGCTTAGAAGGGGCCTTAGCCAAAAACATTCAGTACTTC. Protein sequence: CASSLEGALAKNIQYF.

V gene TRBV9 combines with J gene TRBJ2-3, with TRBD1 matching 11 bases. The germline V gene encodes CDR1 SGDLS and CDR2 YYNGEE. The CDR3 spans 16 residues. V shed 3 bases and J 5 bases; nucleotides not matched to a gene: 8. This CDR3 reads CASSAPGQGERDTQYF. CDR3 nucleotide sequence: TGTGCCAGCAGCGCCCCGGGACAGGGGGAAAGAGATACGCAGTATTTT.

The rearrangement links TRBV5-6 to TRBJ2-7; 7 bases match TRBD1. J was trimmed by 1 base and V by 0 bases; bases with no gene match: 4. This CDR3 spans 15 amino acids. Germline-derived CDR1 and CDR2 are SGHDT and YYEEEE. CDR3 protein: CASSLGQGVSYEQYF. CDR3 sequence (DNA): TGTGCCAGCAGCTTGGGGCAGGGGGTTTCCTACGAGCAGTACTTC.